These 6 T cell receptor beta chains share one sample of origin, sequenced in a study of blood T cell repertoires in COVID-19. Measured with immunoSEQ multiplex PCR; TCRdb has only the in-frame clones, and not every one. The repertoire holds some 120,000 clones, with about four fifths as singletons. Sequencing was done on a sample of peripheral blood. The receptors derive from a woman in her 50s with acute or convalescent COVID-19.

The chain recombines TRBV10-3 with TRBJ1-1; no reliable D call. This CDR3 spans 12 amino acids. Deletions cut 0 bases from V and 6 bases from J, with 5 bases between. Germline V gene data show CDR1 as ENHRY and CDR2 as SYGVKD. CDR3 region: CAISESFAEAFF. The CDR3 DNA follows: TGTGCCATCAGTGAGTCGTTCGCTGAAGCTTTCTTT.

This clone was detected a few times. V gene TRBV19 combines with J gene TRBJ2-1, with TRBD2 as a possible D gene (5 bases). Per germline, CDR1 LNHDA and CDR2 SQIVND (reference sequence). CDR3 length: 13 amino acids. The V and J ends lost 8 bases and 0 bases respectively, with 8 bases between them. The CDR3 reads CASSEGSYNEQFF. The CDR3 DNA reads TGTGCCAGTTCAGAGGGCTCCTACAATGAGCAGTTCTTC.

This clone came up a few times. This CDR3 reads CASSRARGEETQYF. The CDR3 DNA is TGTGCCAGCTCGAGGGCCCGGGGGGAAGAGACCCAGTACTTC. V and J are TRBV18 and TRBJ2-5; 7 bases are shared with TRBD2. V dropped 6 bases and J dropped 3; count of bases not matched to a gene: 7. Germline V gene sequence: CDR1 KGHSH, CDR2 LQKENI. This CDR3 contains 14 residues.

This chain links TRBV5-1 with TRBJ2-3, with TRBD2 matching over 14 bases. The CDR3 consists of 16 residues. After removal of 6 bases from V and 1 base from J, the junction contained 4 bases not matched to a gene. Germline V gene sequence: CDR1 SGHRS, CDR2 YFSETQ. This CDR3 reads CASIKGLAGGTDTQYF. CDR3 DNA sequence: TGCGCCAGCATCAAGGGACTAGCGGGGGGCACAGATACGCAGTATTTT.

J is TRBJ1-6 and V is TRBV5-1; 7 positions agree with TRBD1. CDR1 is SGHRS and CDR2 is YFSETQ in the germline V gene. This CDR3 has 17 residues. The junction had 9 bases not matched to a gene; V was cut back by 1 base and J by 5 bases. In DNA form, the CDR3 reads TGCGCCAGCAGCTTGCCACCACAGGGGAAACATAATTCACCCCTCCACTTT. As protein: CASSLPPQGKHNSPLHF.

The genes are TRBV6-5 and TRBJ1-1, with D tentatively TRBD1 (5 bases). The CDR3 is 15 residues long. Trimming cost V 5 bases and J 0 bases, with 13 bases left between them. From germline, CDR1 is MNHEY and CDR2 SVGAGI. The CDR3 here is CASSRRGPMNTEAFF. The CDR3 bases are TGTGCCAGCAGTCGGAGGGGACCCATGAACACTGAAGCTTTCTTT.